The entry below gives a single T cell receptor beta chain sequence along with its context. The authors' processing: Scientists estimated how many nucleated cells there were by amplifying reference gene primers. Using immunoSEQ multiplex PCR, the repertoire was profiled, and TCRdb retains in-frame clones only, with some absent. V, J and clone size are taken as reported in that table, and D and trimming were inferred from the DNA itself. This sample has 350,000 to 400,000 clones, with approximately 86% found just once. The data were taken from a study of blood T cell repertoires in COVID-19. The overall study: Both acute and convalescent COVID-19 samples were obtained from the United States, Italy and Spain. T cells, B-cell-depleted T cells, or PBMCs provided the cDNA or gDNA that served as material.

The J segment lost 8 bases and the V segment lost 0 bases, leaving 15 bases of the junction unmatched. Germline loops: CDR1 SGHDN, CDR2 FVKESK. The CDR3 is 17 amino acids. Enrolment of Seattle patients took place during active infection, and they were followed longitudinally. Input material: peripheral blood. The sequence was obtained from an older woman with COVID-19, enrolled during active disease. The V and J genes are TRBV14 and TRBJ1-2; 7 positions agree with TRBD1. Written as DNA, the CDR3 is TGTGCCAGCAGCCAAGATATATACCAGGGGACAGTGAGCGGCTACACCTTC. Protein product: CASSQDIYQGTVSGYTF.